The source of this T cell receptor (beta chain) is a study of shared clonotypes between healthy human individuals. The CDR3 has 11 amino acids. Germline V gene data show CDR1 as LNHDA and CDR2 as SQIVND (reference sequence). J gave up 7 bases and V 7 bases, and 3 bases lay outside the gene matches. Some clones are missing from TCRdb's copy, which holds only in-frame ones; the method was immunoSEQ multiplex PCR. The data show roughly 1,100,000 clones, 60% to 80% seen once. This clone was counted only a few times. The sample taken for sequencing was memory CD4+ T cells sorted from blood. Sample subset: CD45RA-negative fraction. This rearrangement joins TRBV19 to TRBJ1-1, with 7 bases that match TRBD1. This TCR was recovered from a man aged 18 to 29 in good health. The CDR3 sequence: CASTGTVEAFF. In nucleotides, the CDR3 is TGTGCCAGTACAGGGACAGTTGAAGCTTTCTTT.